These 5 T cell receptor beta chains originate from one sample sequenced in a study of cytomegalovirus exposure and HLA in healthy donors. Assay: immunoSEQ multiplex PCR; the TCRdb copy retains only in-frame clones and omits some. Here the sample spans some 170,000 clones, over 85% being singletons. The sample comprised PBMCs. These receptor sequences come from a woman aged 18-29 years in good health and CMV-seropositive.

Only a few counts were recorded for this clone. The rearrangement uses TRBV5-1 and TRBJ1-4, with TRBD1 identical over 7 bases. The length of the CDR3 is 16 residues. Germline V gene data show CDR1 as SGHRS and CDR2 as YFSETQ. V trimming: 0 bases; J trimming: 8 bases; junction bases outside the gene matches: 10. In nucleotides, the CDR3 is TGCGCCAGCAGCTTGGCCGCGGGTCAGGGGGAGGAAAAACTGTTTTTT. Encoded protein: CASSLAAGQGEEKLFF.

The V and J genes are TRBV27 and TRBJ1-1; D unresolved. CDR3 length: 15 amino acids. Germline values: CDR1 MNHEY, CDR2 SMNVEV (reference sequence). V was trimmed by 5 bases and J by 2 bases, leaving 15 bases between them. DNA for the CDR3: TGTGCCAGCAGTCCTCGGTTGCGGGGAAACACTGAAGCTTTCTTT. Residues: CASSPRLRGNTEAFF.

The CDR3 region has the DNA TGTGCCAGCAGCAAGAGCGGGTTCTCCTACGAGCAGTACTTC. Protein: CASSKSGFSYEQYF. The chain employs TRBV11-2 and TRBJ2-7; D might be TRBD2 (6 bases). V was pared by 5 bases and J by 0 bases, with 11 bases between. CDR1 and CDR2 (germline): SGHAT, FQNNGV. This CDR3 has 14 residues.

This clone was seen only once. J is TRBJ2-7 and V is TRBV2; 9 positions agree with TRBD1. CDR1 is SNHLY and CDR2 is FYNNEI in the germline V gene. CDR3 length: 14 amino acids. V was pared by 4 bases and J by 7 bases, with 8 bases of the junction left unmatched. CDR3 sequence reads: CASSVSQGAREQYF. The CDR3, as DNA: TGTGCCAGCAGTGTCTCACAGGGGGCGAGGGAGCAGTACTTC.

V gene TRBV7-2 combines with J gene TRBJ1-2; D not resolved. The germline V gene has CDR1 SGHTA and CDR2 FQGNSA. V was cut by 1 base and J by 4 bases, with 13 bases left in between. This CDR3 comprises 15 residues. The CDR3 is CASSLDSGGVYGYTF. Here the CDR3 DNA reads TGTGCCAGCAGCTTAGATTCAGGAGGAGTCTATGGCTACACCTTC.